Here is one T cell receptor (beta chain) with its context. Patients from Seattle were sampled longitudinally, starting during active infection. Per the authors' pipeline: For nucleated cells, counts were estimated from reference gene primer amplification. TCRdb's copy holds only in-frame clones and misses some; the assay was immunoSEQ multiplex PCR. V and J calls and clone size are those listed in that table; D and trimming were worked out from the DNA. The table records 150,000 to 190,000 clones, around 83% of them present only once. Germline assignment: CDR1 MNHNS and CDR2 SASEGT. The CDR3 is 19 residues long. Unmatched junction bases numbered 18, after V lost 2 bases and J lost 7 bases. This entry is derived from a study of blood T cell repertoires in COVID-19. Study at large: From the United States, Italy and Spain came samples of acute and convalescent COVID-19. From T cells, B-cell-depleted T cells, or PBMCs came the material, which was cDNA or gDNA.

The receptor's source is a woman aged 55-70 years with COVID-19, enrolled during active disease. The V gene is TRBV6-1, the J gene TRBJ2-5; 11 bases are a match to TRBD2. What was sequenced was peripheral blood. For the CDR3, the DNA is TGTGCCAGCAGTGAACCGCCACTTAGCGGGGGGGAGCCATGGAGGACCCAGTACTTC. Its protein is CASSEPPLSGGEPWRTQYF.